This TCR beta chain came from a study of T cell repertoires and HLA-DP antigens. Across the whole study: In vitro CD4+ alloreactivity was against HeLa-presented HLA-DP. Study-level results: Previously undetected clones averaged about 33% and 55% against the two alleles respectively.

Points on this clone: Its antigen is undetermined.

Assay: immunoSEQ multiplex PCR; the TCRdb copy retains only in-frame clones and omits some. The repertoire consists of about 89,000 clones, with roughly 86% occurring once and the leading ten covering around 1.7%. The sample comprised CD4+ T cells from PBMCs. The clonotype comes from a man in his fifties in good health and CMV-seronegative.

CDR3 coding DNA: TGTGCCATCTCCGCCCGGGCTAGCGAGAGGAATGAGCAGTTCTTC. It specifies CAISARASERNEQFF. The chain has TRBV10-3 and TRBJ2-1; a weak D match, TRBD2 (6 bases). The CDR3 extends over 15 amino acids. Trimming removed 8 bases at V and 7 bases at J, with 21 bases between. Germline lookup yields CDR1 ENHRY and CDR2 SYGVKD.